This T cell receptor beta chain was recovered during a study of cytomegalovirus exposure and HLA in healthy donors. At the level of the study: Within an early data release were roughly 83 million unique TCRs drawn from HLA-typed donors. Study-wide results and limits: Within a later analysis, the majority of CMV-associated TCR beta chains appeared HLA-restricted. Most TCR beta V segments were productive about 87% or about 30% of the time in an earlier analysis.

Vbeta (60) and Jbeta (13) primers were used in the PCR. Libraries were prepared by immunoSEQ multiplex PCR; TCRdb keeps only in-frame clonotypes and omits some of them. The repertoire holds 200,000 to 250,000 clones, with approximately 68% as singletons. V shed 3 bases and J shed 8 bases, with 7 bases lying between them. The CDR3 consists of 11 residues. The germline V gene encodes CDR1 SEHNR and CDR2 FQNEAQ (reference sequence). Remarks on this clone: Antigen unknown.

This sequence originates from a woman aged 25 to 45 in good health and CMV-seronegative. The rearrangement uses TRBV7-9 and TRBJ1-2; D remains ambiguous. Input material: PBMCs. The CDR3, as DNA: TGTGCCAGCAGCTTTCCGTCCGGCTACACCTTC. Its translation is CASSFPSGYTF.